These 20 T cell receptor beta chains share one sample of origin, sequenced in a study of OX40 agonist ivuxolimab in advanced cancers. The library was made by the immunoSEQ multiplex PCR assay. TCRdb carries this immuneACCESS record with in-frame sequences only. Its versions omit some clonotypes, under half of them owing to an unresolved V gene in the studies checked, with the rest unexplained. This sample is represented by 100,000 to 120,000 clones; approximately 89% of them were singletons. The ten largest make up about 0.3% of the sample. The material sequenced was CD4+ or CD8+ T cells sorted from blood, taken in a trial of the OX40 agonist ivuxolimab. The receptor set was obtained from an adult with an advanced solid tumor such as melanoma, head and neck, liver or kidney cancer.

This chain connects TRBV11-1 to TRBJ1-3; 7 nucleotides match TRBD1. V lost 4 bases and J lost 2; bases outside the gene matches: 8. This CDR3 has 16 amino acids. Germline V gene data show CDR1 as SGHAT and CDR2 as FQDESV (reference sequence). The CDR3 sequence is CASSSGQSPAGNTIYF. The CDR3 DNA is TGTGCCAGCAGCTCGGGACAGTCACCAGCTGGAAACACCATATATTTT.

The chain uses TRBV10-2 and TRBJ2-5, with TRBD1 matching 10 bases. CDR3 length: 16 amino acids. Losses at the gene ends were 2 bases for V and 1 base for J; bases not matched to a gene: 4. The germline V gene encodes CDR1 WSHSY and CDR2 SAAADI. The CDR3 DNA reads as TGCGCCAGCAGTGAGGGTGGGGACAGGGGCCAAGAGACCCAGTACTTC. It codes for CASSEGGDRGQETQYF.

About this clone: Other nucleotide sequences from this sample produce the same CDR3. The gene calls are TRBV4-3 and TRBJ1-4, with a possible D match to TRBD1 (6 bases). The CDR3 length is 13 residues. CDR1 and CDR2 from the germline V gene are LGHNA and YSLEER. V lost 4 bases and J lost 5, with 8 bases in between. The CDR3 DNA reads TGCGCCAGCAGCCGAACAGGGAATGAAAAACTGTTTTTT. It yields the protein CASSRTGNEKLFF.

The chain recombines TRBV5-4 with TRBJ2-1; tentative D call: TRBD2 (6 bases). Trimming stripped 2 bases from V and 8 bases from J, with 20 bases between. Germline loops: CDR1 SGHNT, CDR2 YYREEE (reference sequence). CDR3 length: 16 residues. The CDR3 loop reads CASSLSPGTGSDEQFF. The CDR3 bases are TGTGCCAGCAGCTTATCTCCCGGGACTGGCTCCGATGAGCAGTTCTTC.

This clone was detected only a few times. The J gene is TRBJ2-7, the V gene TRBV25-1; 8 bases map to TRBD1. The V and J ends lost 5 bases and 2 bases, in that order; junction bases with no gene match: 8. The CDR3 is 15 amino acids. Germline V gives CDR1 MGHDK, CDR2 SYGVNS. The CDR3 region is CASSPSNRGTYEQYF. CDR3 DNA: TGTGCCAGCAGTCCTTCGAACAGGGGGACCTACGAGCAGTACTTC.

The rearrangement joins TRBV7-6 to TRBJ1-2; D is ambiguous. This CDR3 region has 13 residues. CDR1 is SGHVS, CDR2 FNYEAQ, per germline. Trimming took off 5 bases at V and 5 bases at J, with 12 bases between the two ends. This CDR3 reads CASSPNGGYGYTF. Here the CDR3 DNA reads TGTGCCAGCAGCCCCAATGGTGGGTATGGCTACACCTTC. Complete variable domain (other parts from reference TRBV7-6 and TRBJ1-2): GAGVSQSPRYKVTKRGQDVALRCDPISGHVSLYWYRQALGQGPEFLTYFNYEAQQDKSGLPNDRFSAERPEGSISTLTIQRTEQRDSAMYRCASSPNGGYGYTFGSGTRLTVV.

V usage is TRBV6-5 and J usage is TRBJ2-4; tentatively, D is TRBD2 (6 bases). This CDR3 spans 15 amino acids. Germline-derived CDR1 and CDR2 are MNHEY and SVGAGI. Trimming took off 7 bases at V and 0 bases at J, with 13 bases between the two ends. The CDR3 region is CASNARGLAKNIQYF. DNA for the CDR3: TGTGCCAGCAATGCGCGGGGTTTAGCCAAAAACATTCAGTACTTC.

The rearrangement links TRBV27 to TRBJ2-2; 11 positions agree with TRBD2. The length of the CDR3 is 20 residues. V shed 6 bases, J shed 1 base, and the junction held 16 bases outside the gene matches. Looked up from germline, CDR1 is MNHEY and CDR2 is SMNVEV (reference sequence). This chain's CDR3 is CASRPIGLLAGGQNTGELFF. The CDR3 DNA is TGTGCCAGCAGGCCGATTGGGCTCCTAGCGGGGGGCCAGAACACCGGGGAGCTGTTTTTT.

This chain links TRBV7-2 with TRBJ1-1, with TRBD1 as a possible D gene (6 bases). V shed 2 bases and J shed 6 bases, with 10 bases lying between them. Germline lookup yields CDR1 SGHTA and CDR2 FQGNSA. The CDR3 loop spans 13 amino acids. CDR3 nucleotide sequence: TGTGCCAGCAGCTTAACCAGGGGCGCTGAAGCTTTCTTT. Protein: CASSLTRGAEAFF.

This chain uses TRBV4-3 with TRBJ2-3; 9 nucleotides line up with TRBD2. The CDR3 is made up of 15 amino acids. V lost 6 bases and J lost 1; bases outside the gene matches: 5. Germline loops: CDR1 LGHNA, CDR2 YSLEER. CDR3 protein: CASSRTSAGTDTQYF. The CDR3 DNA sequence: TGCGCCAGCAGTCGGACTAGCGCGGGCACAGATACGCAGTATTTT.

The CDR3 coding sequence is TGTGCCAGCAGCCAAGCAGACAGGCTCGAGACCCAGTACTTC. Its translation: CASSQADRLETQYF. V gene TRBV14 combines with J gene TRBJ2-5, with a possible D match to TRBD1 (6 bases). The CDR3 sequence is 14 residues long. Trimming left V 1 base short and J 5 bases short, with 11 bases between. CDR1 SGHDN and CDR2 FVKESK come from the germline V gene.

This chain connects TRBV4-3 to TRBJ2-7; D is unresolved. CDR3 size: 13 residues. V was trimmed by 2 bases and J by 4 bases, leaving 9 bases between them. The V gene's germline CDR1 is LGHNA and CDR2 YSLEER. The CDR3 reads CASSQNTEYEQYF. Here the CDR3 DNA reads TGCGCCAGCAGCCAAAACACAGAATACGAGCAGTACTTC.

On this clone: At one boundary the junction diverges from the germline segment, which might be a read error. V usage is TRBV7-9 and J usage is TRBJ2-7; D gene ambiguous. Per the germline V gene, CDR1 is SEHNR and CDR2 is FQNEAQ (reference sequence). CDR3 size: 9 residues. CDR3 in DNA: TGTGCCAGCAGCGCGTCCAAATGGTTC. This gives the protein CASSASKWF.

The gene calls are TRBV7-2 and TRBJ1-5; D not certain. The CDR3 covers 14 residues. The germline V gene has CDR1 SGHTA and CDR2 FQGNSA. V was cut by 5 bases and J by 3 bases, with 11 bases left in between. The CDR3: CASSQESLNQPQHF. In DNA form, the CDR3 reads TGTGCCAGCAGCCAAGAGTCACTCAATCAGCCCCAGCATTTT. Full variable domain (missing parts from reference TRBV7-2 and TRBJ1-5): GAGVSQSPSNKVTEKGKDVELRCDPISGHTALYWYRQSLGQGLEFLIYFQGNSAPDKSGLPSDRFSAERTGGSVSTLTIQRTQQEDSAVYLCASSQESLNQPQHFGDGTRLSIL.

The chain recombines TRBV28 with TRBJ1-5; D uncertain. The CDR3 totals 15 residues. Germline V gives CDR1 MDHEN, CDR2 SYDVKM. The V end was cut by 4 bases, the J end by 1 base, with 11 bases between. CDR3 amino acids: CASSSGPGSNQPQHF. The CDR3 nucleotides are TGTGCCAGCAGTTCGGGCCCTGGGAGCAATCAGCCCCAGCATTTT.

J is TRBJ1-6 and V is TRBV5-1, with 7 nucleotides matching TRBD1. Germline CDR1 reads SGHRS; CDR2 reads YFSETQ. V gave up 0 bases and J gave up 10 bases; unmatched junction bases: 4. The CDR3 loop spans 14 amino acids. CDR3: CASSLEGGGSPLHF. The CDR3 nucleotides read TGCGCCAGCAGCTTGGAAGGGGGCGGATCACCCCTCCACTTT. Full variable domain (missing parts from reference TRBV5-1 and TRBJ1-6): KAGVTQTPRYLIKTRGQQVTLSCSPISGHRSVSWYQQTPGQGLQFLFEYFSETQRNKGNFPGRFSGRQFSNSRSEMNVSTLELGDSALYLCASSLEGGGSPLHFGNGTRLTVT.

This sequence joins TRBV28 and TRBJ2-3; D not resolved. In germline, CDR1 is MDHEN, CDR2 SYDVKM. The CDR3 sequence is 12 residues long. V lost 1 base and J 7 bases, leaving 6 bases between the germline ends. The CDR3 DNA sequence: TGTGCCAGCAGTTTATTGGTGAATACGCAGTATTTT. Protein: CASSLLVNTQYF.

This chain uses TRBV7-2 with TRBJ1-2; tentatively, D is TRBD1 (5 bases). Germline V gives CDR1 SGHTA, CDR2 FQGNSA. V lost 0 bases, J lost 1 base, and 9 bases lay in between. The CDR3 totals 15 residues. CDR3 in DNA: TGTGCCAGCAGCTTAGCGAGGGGCGTTAACTATGGCTACACCTTC. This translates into CASSLARGVNYGYTF.

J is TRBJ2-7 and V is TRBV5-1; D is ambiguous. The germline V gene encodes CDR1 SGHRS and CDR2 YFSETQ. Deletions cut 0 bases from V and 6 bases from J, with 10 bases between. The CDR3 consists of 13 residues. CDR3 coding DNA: TGCGCCAGCAGCTTGGTAGGTGGATCCGAGCAGTACTTC. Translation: CASSLVGGSEQYF.

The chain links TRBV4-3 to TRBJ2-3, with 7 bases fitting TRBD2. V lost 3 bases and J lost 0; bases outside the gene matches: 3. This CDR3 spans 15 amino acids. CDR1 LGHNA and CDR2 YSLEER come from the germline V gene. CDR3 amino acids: CASSHSGVSTDTQYF. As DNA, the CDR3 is TGCGCCAGCAGCCACAGCGGGGTAAGCACAGATACGCAGTATTTT.